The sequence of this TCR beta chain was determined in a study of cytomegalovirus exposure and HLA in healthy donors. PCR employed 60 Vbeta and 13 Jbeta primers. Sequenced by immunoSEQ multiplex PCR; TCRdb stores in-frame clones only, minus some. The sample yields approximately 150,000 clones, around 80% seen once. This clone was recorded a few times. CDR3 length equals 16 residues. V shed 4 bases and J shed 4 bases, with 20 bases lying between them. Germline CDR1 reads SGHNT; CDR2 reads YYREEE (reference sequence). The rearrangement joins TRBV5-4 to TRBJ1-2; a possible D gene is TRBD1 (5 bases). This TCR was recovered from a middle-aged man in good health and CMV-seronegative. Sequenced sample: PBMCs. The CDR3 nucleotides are TGTGCCAGCAGCAGGGAGGTACTCGACAGAACCTATGGCTACACCTTC. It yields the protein CASSREVLDRTYGYTF. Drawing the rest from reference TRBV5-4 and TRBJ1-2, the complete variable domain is ETGVTQSPTHLIKTRGQQVTLRCSSQSGHNTVSWYQQALGQGPQFIFQYYREEENGRGNFPPRFSGLQFPNYSSELNVNALELDDSALYLCASSREVLDRTYGYTFGSGTRLTVV.